This record looks at one T cell receptor beta chain sequence and its context. Germline CDR1 and CDR2: LGHDT and YNNKEL (reference sequence). V lost 1 base and J lost 7, with 11 bases in between. The CDR3 sequence is 14 residues long. Profiling relied on immunoSEQ multiplex PCR, and the TCRdb table lists in-frame clones only, not all of them. The repertoire includes just under 250,000 clones, more than 85% of them detected once, and approximately 4.2% sits in the top ten. The entry originates in a study of blood T cell repertoires in COVID-19. This receptor was taken from a woman younger than 45 who had recovered from COVID-19. Sequenced input: PBMCs or T cells enriched from blood (not recorded which). The chain uses TRBV3-1 (or the pseudogene TRBV3-2) and TRBJ1-5, with D perhaps matching TRBD1 (5 bases). The chain's CDR3 is CASSQGESGQPQHF. In nucleotides, the CDR3 is TGTGCCAGCAGCCAAGGAGAATCAGGGCAGCCCCAGCATTTT.